Below are 21 T cell receptor beta chains sequenced from a single sample in a study of cytomegalovirus exposure and HLA in healthy donors. The PCR employed 60 Vbeta primers together with 13 Jbeta primers. The method was immunoSEQ multiplex PCR; TCRdb's version includes in-frame clones alone and lacks a portion of them. The repertoire holds 150,000 to 200,000 clones, with around four fifths as singletons. The sequencing input was PBMCs. These receptors came from a male donor in good health and CMV-seronegative.

V gene TRBV11-3 combines with J gene TRBJ2-5, with 8 bases fitting TRBD2. The J call may be faulty, since TRBJ2-7 better matches the DNA end. The CDR3 totals 12 residues. Looked up from germline, CDR1 is SGHNT and CDR2 is YENEEA. The CDR3 loop is CASSPGGDEQYF. CDR3 DNA sequence: TGTGCCAGCAGCCCGGGAGGGGACGAGCAGTACTTC.

This clone was detected a few times. The chain carries TRBV18 and TRBJ1-2; 7 bases line up with TRBD1. The junction had 9 bases not matched to a gene; V was cut back by 4 bases and J by 7 bases. Germline V lookup: CDR1 KGHSH, CDR2 LQKENI. CDR3 size: 14 residues. The CDR3 region has the DNA TGTGCCAGCTCACGAATCCCAGGGGGACCTGGCTACACCTTC. Its protein is CASSRIPGGPGYTF.

The chain is built from TRBV19 and TRBJ2-7; TRBD2 matches 10 bases. Germline loops: CDR1 LNHDA, CDR2 SQIVND (reference sequence). The CDR3 runs to 14 residues. The J segment lost 3 bases and the V segment lost 5 bases, leaving 4 bases of the junction unmatched. Here the CDR3 reads CASSSTSGIYEQYF. The CDR3 DNA is TGTGCCAGTAGTTCCACTAGCGGGATCTACGAGCAGTACTTC.

The chain recombines TRBV4-1 with TRBJ2-5, with TRBD1 as a possible D gene (6 bases). Germline CDR1 and CDR2: MGHRA and YSYEKL. This CDR3 spans 15 amino acids. V lost 0 bases and J 1 base, leaving 9 bases between the germline ends. As DNA, the CDR3 is TGCGCCAGCAGCCAAGATTCAGGGGTCCAAGAGACCCAGTACTTC. This sequence encodes CASSQDSGVQETQYF.

V usage is TRBV7-9 and J usage is TRBJ1-3; the match to TRBD1 covers 9 bases. In germline, CDR1 is SEHNR, CDR2 FQNEAQ (reference sequence). With V trimmed by 5 bases and J by 3 bases, 11 bases remained unmatched. The CDR3 spans 17 residues. CDR3 sequence (DNA): TGTGCCAGCAGCCCCCTAAATTCGGACAGGGGTGGAAACACCATATATTTT. Protein: CASSPLNSDRGGNTIYF.

The genes are TRBV20-1 and TRBJ1-5; D gene uncertain. The CDR3 has 11 residues. CDR1 and CDR2 from the germline V gene are DFQATT and SNEGSKA (reference sequence). V was shortened by 0 bases and J by 7 bases, with 4 bases between the two germline ends. CDR3 amino acids: CSAREGQPQHF. CDR3 coding DNA: TGCAGTGCTAGAGAGGGCCAGCCCCAGCATTTT.

The chain combines TRBV15 with TRBJ2-7, with 7 bases identical to TRBD1. Germline V gene lookup returns CDR1 LNHNV and CDR2 YYDKDF (reference sequence). The CDR3 is 13 residues long. V shed 3 bases, J shed 7 bases, and the junction held 6 bases outside the gene matches. CDR3 nucleotides: TGTGCCACCAGCAGGGGACAGACAGGGGAGCAGTACTTC. This translates into CATSRGQTGEQYF.

The rearrangement joins TRBV4-3 to TRBJ1-1; 7 bases match TRBD1. The V gene's germline CDR1 is LGHNA and CDR2 YSLEER. J lost 4 bases, V lost 3 bases, and 8 bases had no gene match. This CDR3 comprises 15 residues. DNA for the CDR3: TGCGCCAGCAGCCAGGCGACAGGGTCGGGCACTGAAGCTTTCTTT. It translates to CASSQATGSGTEAFF.

This clone came up a few times. The chain couples TRBV5-6 to TRBJ1-2; 8 bases are shared with TRBD1. V was pared by 0 bases and J by 2 bases, with 0 bases of the junction left unmatched. The CDR3 extends over 14 amino acids. In germline, CDR1 is SGHDT, CDR2 YYEEEE. The CDR3 DNA follows: TGTGCCAGCAGCTTGGGGGACAGGAACTATGGCTACACCTTC. Translation gives CASSLGDRNYGYTF.

The chain recombines TRBV7-9 with TRBJ2-7; 7 bases align to TRBD2. Germline V gives CDR1 SEHNR, CDR2 FQNEAQ (reference sequence). This CDR3 region has 12 residues. V lost 5 bases and J lost 6; bases outside the gene matches: 4. CDR3 sequence (DNA): TGTGCCAGCAGCACTAGCGAGGGCGAGCAGTACTTC. Protein product: CASSTSEGEQYF.

V and J are TRBV19 and TRBJ1-2; the match to TRBD1 covers 7 bases. The CDR3 sequence is 13 residues long. CDR1 is LNHDA, CDR2 SQIVND, per germline (reference sequence). V was clipped by 5 bases and J by 4 bases; unmatched bases: 4. For the CDR3, the DNA is TGTGCCAGTAGTCAAGGGACAGCCTATGGCTACACCTTC. Its protein product is CASSQGTAYGYTF.

J is TRBJ2-7 and V is TRBV5-4, with 9 bases matching TRBD1. This CDR3 region has 14 residues. CDR1 is SGHNT and CDR2 is YYREEE in the germline V gene (reference sequence). J lost 9 bases, V lost 0 bases, and 7 bases had no gene match. The CDR3 loop reads CASSLATGGSGQYF. For the CDR3, the DNA is TGTGCCAGCAGCTTGGCCACAGGGGGCAGTGGGCAGTACTTC.

The rearrangement links TRBV9 to TRBJ1-2, with D perhaps matching TRBD1 (6 bases). The CDR3 consists of 14 residues. V lost 0 bases, J lost 3 bases, and 9 bases lay in between. Germline CDR1 and CDR2: SGDLS and YYNGEE. The CDR3 loop is CASSVGGGDYGYTF. The CDR3, as DNA: TGTGCCAGCAGCGTAGGAGGGGGGGACTATGGCTACACCTTC.

This clone was found once. The chain carries TRBV6-4 and TRBJ2-3; 9 nucleotides align to TRBD2. The CDR3 runs 15 residues. Trimming cost V 6 bases and J 1 base; bases outside gene matches: 5. In germline, CDR1 is MRHNA, CDR2 SNTAGT. This CDR3 reads CASSHRTSGTDTQYF. Here the CDR3 DNA reads TGTGCCAGCAGCCACCGGACTAGCGGCACAGATACGCAGTATTTT.

This clone was observed a single time. The rearrangement joins TRBV14 to TRBJ2-6; unclear D gene. The CDR3 is 15 residues long. Trimming took off 3 bases at V and 0 bases at J, with 6 bases between the two ends. The germline V gene encodes CDR1 SGHDN and CDR2 FVKESK. DNA for the CDR3: TGTGCCAGCAGCCAGTCTTTCTCTGGGGCCAACGTCCTGACTTTC. It encodes CASSQSFSGANVLTF.

This chain links TRBV7-2 with TRBJ2-2; 8 bases line up with TRBD2. CDR3 length equals 16 residues. In germline, CDR1 is SGHTA, CDR2 FQGNSA. V lost 0 bases to trimming and J lost 5 bases; unmatched junction nucleotides: 5. This chain's CDR3 is CASSLAASGRTGELFF. DNA of the CDR3: TGTGCCAGCAGCTTAGCGGCTAGCGGGCGGACCGGGGAGCTGTTTTTT.

In DNA form, the CDR3 reads TGTGCCAGTAGGAGAGAGGGTGCTAACTATGGCTACACCTTC. Protein sequence: CASRREGANYGYTF. This chain joins TRBV19 and TRBJ1-2; D is unresolved. CDR3 length: 14 amino acids. Germline values: CDR1 LNHDA, CDR2 SQIVND (reference sequence). The V end was cut by 6 bases, the J end by 0 bases, with 11 bases between.

The chain has TRBV7-2 and TRBJ2-5; a possible D gene is TRBD1 (5 bases). Judging by the DNA end, TRBJ2-7 fits better; the J call may be wrong. Germline V gives CDR1 SGHTA, CDR2 FQGNSA. The CDR3 totals 15 residues. The CDR3: CASSSQGQGPYEQYF. CDR3 sequence (DNA): TGTGCCAGCAGCTCACAAGGGCAGGGCCCCTACGAGCAGTACTTC.

This chain joins TRBV30 and TRBJ2-1; no clear D. Trimming took off 3 bases at V and 0 bases at J, with 9 bases between the two ends. The CDR3 is 14 amino acids. Germline CDR1 reads GTSNPN; CDR2 reads SVGIG (reference sequence). The CDR3 is CAWSDTSSYNEQFF. DNA of the CDR3: TGTGCCTGGAGCGATACTTCCTCCTACAATGAGCAGTTCTTC.

V usage is TRBV5-1 and J usage is TRBJ2-7; 11 nucleotides line up with TRBD2. The CDR3 is made up of 14 amino acids. Germline-derived CDR1 and CDR2 are SGHRS and YFSETQ. The ends lost 2 bases at V and 6 bases at J; junction bases unmatched: 4. CDR3 DNA sequence: TGCGCCAGCAGCTTCACTGGGACTAGCGGCGAGCAGTACTTC. Protein product: CASSFTGTSGEQYF.

V gene TRBV7-9 combines with J gene TRBJ1-2; 7 positions agree with TRBD1. The length of the CDR3 is 14 residues. CDR1 and CDR2 from the germline V gene are SEHNR and FQNEAQ (reference sequence). V lost 4 bases, J lost 4 bases, and 6 bases stayed unmatched. The CDR3 nucleotides are TGTGCCAGCAGCTCCCGGGACAGCCTCTATGGCTACACCTTC. Translated, it gives CASSSRDSLYGYTF.